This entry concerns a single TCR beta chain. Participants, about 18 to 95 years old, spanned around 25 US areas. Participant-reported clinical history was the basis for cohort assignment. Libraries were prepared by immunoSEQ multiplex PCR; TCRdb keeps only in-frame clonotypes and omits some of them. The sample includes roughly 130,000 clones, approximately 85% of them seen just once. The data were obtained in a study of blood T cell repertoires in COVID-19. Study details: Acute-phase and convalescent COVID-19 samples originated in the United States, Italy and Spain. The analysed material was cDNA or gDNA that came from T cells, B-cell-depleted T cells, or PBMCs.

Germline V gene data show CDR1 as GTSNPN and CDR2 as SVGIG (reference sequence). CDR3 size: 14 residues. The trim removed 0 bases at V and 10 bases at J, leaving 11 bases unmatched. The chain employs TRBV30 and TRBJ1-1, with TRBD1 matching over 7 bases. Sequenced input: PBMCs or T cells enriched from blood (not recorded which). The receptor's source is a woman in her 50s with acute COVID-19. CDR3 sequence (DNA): TGTGCCTGGAGTGTAAATAGACAGGGTGGAGGAGCTTTCTTT. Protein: CAWSVNRQGGGAFF. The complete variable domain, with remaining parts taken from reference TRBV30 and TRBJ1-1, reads SQTIHQWPATLVQPVGSPLSLECTVEGTSNPNLYWYRQAAGRGLQLLFYSVGIGQISSEVPQNLSASRPQDRQFILSSKKLLLSDSGFYLCAWSVNRQGGGAFFGQGTRLTVV.